One and the same sample provided the 24 T cell receptor beta chains below, sequenced in a study of T cells in Graves' hyperthyroidism and ophthalmopathy. Researchers took RNA transcripts and amplified the TCR beta CDR3 regions from them. Initially, a first-round RT-PCR of the TCR CDR3 employed the HTBI primer set. TCRdb re-called the multiplex PCR reads through MiXCR, storing one row per CDR3 protein. The repertoire holds fewer than 450,000 distinct CDR3 sequences, 15% to 20% seen once, with around 35% in the top ten. The sequencing input was blood. These receptors originate from a woman aged 25 to 39 with Graves' hyperthyroidism that later progressed to Graves' ophthalmopathy.

There are many counts of this clonotype. The rearrangement joins TRBV28 to TRBJ2-7; 7 bases fit TRBD2. The germline gives CDR1 MDHEN, CDR2 SYDVKM. The CDR3 extends over 14 amino acids. The ends lost 6 bases at V and 6 bases at J; junction bases unmatched: 11. The DNA for the CDR3 is TGTGCCAGCAGGGAAGTGCGGGGGACTTCCGAGCAGTACTTC. The encoded protein is CASREVRGTSEQYF.

This clonotype appeared many times. The chain couples TRBV20-1 to TRBJ2-5; TRBD2 agrees at 9 bases. The CDR3 runs to 15 residues. Germline values: CDR1 DFQATT, CDR2 SNEGSKA (reference sequence). V shed 6 bases and J 2 bases; nucleotides not matched to a gene: 10. The CDR3 nucleotides read TGCAGTGCCAAAAATAGCGGGAGAGGGCAAGAGACCCAGTACTTC. Translation gives CSAKNSGRGQETQYF.

This clonotype was recorded at least ten times. The genes are TRBV7-9 and TRBJ2-7, with 9 bases that match TRBD2. Germline lookup yields CDR1 SEHNR and CDR2 FQNEAQ (reference sequence). This CDR3 has 13 amino acids. The V and J ends lost 7 bases and 4 bases, in that order; junction bases with no gene match: 5. The CDR3 spells CASTVSGGYEQYF. The CDR3 DNA is TGTGCCAGCACCGTCAGCGGGGGGTACGAGCAGTACTTC.

The rearrangement joins TRBV6-1 to TRBJ1-1; 7 nucleotides align to TRBD1. Trimming cost V 6 bases and J 1 base; bases outside gene matches: 17. The CDR3 consists of 18 residues. The germline V gene encodes CDR1 MNHNS and CDR2 SASEGT. CDR3 loop: CASRTPPGQGDRNTEAFF. As DNA, the CDR3 is TGTGCCAGCAGAACACCCCCCGGGCAGGGGGACAGGAACACTGAAGCTTTCTTT.

This clonotype came up many times. The chain uses TRBV7-2 and TRBJ2-5; weak D call: TRBD2 (7 bases). Between the trimmed V and J ends, which lost 0 bases and 4 bases, there was a span of 12 bases. This CDR3 spans 15 amino acids. Looked up from germline, CDR1 is SGHTA and CDR2 is FQGNSA. CDR3 protein: CASSLAGGPSETQYF. The CDR3 region has the DNA TGTGCCAGCAGCTTAGCGGGGGGGCCTTCAGAGACCCAGTACTTC.

This clonotype was seen at least ten times. This chain joins TRBV10-3 and TRBJ2-1; the match to TRBD2 covers 8 bases. The germline V gene has CDR1 ENHRY and CDR2 SYGVKD. With V trimmed by 3 bases and J by 10 bases, 26 bases remained unmatched. This CDR3 comprises 20 residues. CDR3 bases: TGTGCCATCAGTGACATCGGCAGAAAGACTAGCGACAGACAAGGTATGGAGCAGTTCTTC. It yields the protein CAISDIGRKTSDRQGMEQFF.

At least ten counts were recorded for this clonotype. The genes are TRBV7-9 and TRBJ2-7; no clear D gene. The CDR3 contains 14 residues. Trimming pared 8 bases from V and 0 bases from J, leaving 14 bases between. Germline CDR1 and CDR2: SEHNR and FQNEAQ (reference sequence). CDR3 residues: CASGPPLSSYEQYF. Here the CDR3 DNA reads TGTGCCAGCGGACCGCCACTAAGCTCCTACGAGCAGTACTTC. Drawing the rest from reference TRBV7-9 and TRBJ2-7, the complete variable domain is DTGVSQNPRHKITKRGQNVTFRCDPISEHNRLYWYRQTLGQGPEFLTYFQNEAQLEKSRLLSDRFSAERPKGSFSTLEIQRTEQGDSAMYLCASGPPLSSYEQYFGPGTRLTVT.

A few counts support this clonotype. The chain couples TRBV6-1 to TRBJ2-7; D unresolved. CDR3 size: 13 residues. Trimming left V 4 bases short and J 2 bases short, with 9 bases between. Germline V lookup: CDR1 MNHNS, CDR2 SASEGT. The CDR3 DNA follows: TGTGCCAGCAGTGTAAGACACGCCTACGAGCAGTACTTC. Encoded protein: CASSVRHAYEQYF.

This clonotype was seen many times. The V and J genes are TRBV2 and TRBJ1-5; no clear D gene. CDR3 length equals 12 residues. V was shortened by 5 bases and J by 6 bases, with 8 bases between the two germline ends. The V gene's germline CDR1 is SNHLY and CDR2 FYNNEI. This CDR3 reads CASSRVSQPQHF. CDR3 sequence (DNA): TGTGCCAGCAGTCGGGTTAGTCAGCCCCAGCATTTT. The full variable domain, completed using reference TRBV2 and TRBJ1-5, is EPEVTQTPSHQVTQMGQEVILRCVPISNHLYFYWYRQILGQKVEFLVSFYNNEISEKSEIFDDQFSVERPDGSNFTLKIRSTKLEDSAMYFCASSRVSQPQHFGDGTRLSIL.

The chain's CDR3 is CASSSGLAGANYNEQFF. DNA of the CDR3: TGTGCCAGCAGTTCGGGACTAGCGGGAGCAAACTACAATGAGCAGTTCTTC. The rearrangement uses TRBV6-5 and TRBJ2-1; 14 bases line up with TRBD2. The CDR3 is 17 amino acids. The germline V gene encodes CDR1 MNHEY and CDR2 SVGAGI. V shed 4 bases and J 3 bases; nucleotides not matched to a gene: 5.

Only a few counts were recorded for this clonotype. The chain couples TRBV5-1 to TRBJ1-6; no clear D gene. The CDR3 has 15 amino acids. V was cut by 5 bases and J by 2 bases, with 11 bases left in between. The germline CDR1 and CDR2 sequences are SGHRS and YFSETQ. For the CDR3, the DNA is TGCGCCAGCAGGCGGGCGTACACCTATAATTCACCCCTCCACTTT. This sequence encodes CASRRAYTYNSPLHF.

This clonotype was recorded a few times. This sequence may be a read error, since a much larger clone differs from it by one base. This rearrangement joins TRBV28 to TRBJ2-3; TRBD2 matches 10 bases. V lost 5 bases to trimming and J lost 4 bases; unmatched junction nucleotides: 15. Germline CDR1 reads MDHEN; CDR2 reads SYDVKM. The CDR3 is 18 amino acids. The CDR3 coding sequence is TGTGCCAGCAGTGATCCTAGCGGGAGTAGTCCTTTGGCAGATACGCAGTATTTT. This translates into CASSDPSGSSPLADTQYF.

The chain links TRBV7-8 to TRBJ2-7; 7 bases fit TRBD2. In germline, CDR1 is SGHVS, CDR2 FQNEAQ. V was clipped by 2 bases and J by 5 bases; unmatched bases: 9. There are 15 residues in the CDR3. The CDR3 protein is CASSLWAGEVDEQYF. CDR3 bases: TGTGCCAGCAGCTTATGGGCGGGAGAGGTTGACGAGCAGTACTTC.

Concerning this clonotype: A much larger clone differs by one base, so this may be a read error. This CDR3 is CAGSFVAGMVNYGYTF. In nucleotides, the CDR3 is TGTGCCGGCAGTTTTGTAGCAGGGATGGTTAACTATGGCTACACCTTC. The chain joins TRBV12-3 or TRBV12-4 to TRBJ1-2, with D perhaps TRBD1 (5 bases). The length of the CDR3 is 16 residues.

This clonotype turned up a few times. The chain employs TRBV9 and TRBJ2-1; 13 bases are a match to TRBD2. The CDR3 loop spans 16 amino acids. V lost 3 bases, J lost 3 bases, and 3 bases stayed unmatched. Germline V gene sequence: CDR1 SGDLS, CDR2 YYNGEE. The CDR3 DNA reads as TGTGCCAGCAGCGGGACTAGCGGGAGTTACTACAATGAGCAGTTCTTC. This sequence encodes CASSGTSGSYYNEQFF.

The sample holds many counts of this clonotype. This chain connects TRBV5-1 to TRBJ1-6; D is unresolved. CDR3 size: 17 residues. V was pared by 5 bases and J by 0 bases, with 15 bases between. Germline-derived CDR1 and CDR2 are SGHRS and YFSETQ. The CDR3 nucleotides read TGCGCCAGCAGTAATAGAGAACAGAGCTCCTATAATTCACCCCTCCACTTT. It translates to CASSNREQSSYNSPLHF.

There are a few counts of this clonotype. The chain uses TRBV19 and TRBJ2-7; TRBD1 matches 8 bases. The CDR3 is made up of 17 amino acids. CDR1 LNHDA and CDR2 SQIVND come from the germline V gene (reference sequence). The junction had 14 bases not matched to a gene; V was cut back by 6 bases and J by 1 base. The CDR3 DNA follows: TGTGCCAGTAGCGAGATGCCGAGGACAGGGCGATCCTACGAGCAGTACTTC. Protein: CASSEMPRTGRSYEQYF.

This clonotype appeared many times. The chain recombines TRBV30 with TRBJ1-5; D possibly corresponds to TRBD1 (5 bases). The CDR3 consists of 14 residues. Per the germline V gene, CDR1 is GTSNPN and CDR2 is SVGIG (reference sequence). The V end lost 1 base, the J end lost 0 bases, and 7 bases lay between the germline ends. CDR3: CAWSGGLSNQPQHF. CDR3 nucleotide sequence: TGTGCCTGGAGTGGGGGACTTAGCAATCAGCCCCAGCATTTT. Drawing the rest from reference TRBV30 and TRBJ1-5, the complete variable domain is SQTIHQWPATLVQPVGSPLSLECTVEGTSNPNLYWYRQAAGRGLQLLFYSVGIGQISSEVPQNLSASRPQDRQFILSSKKLLLSDSGFYLCAWSGGLSNQPQHFGDGTRLSIL.

This clonotype came up many times. The chain is built from TRBV28 and TRBJ1-2; 8 nucleotides line up with TRBD1. The V gene end was trimmed by 5 bases and the J gene end by 4 bases; junction bases not matched to a gene: 9. In germline, CDR1 is MDHEN, CDR2 SYDVKM. The CDR3 length is 15 residues. The CDR3 protein is CASSTWTGLGYGYTF. The CDR3 nucleotides read TGTGCCAGCAGTACTTGGACAGGGCTAGGCTATGGCTACACCTTC.

This clonotype has at least ten counts. The rearrangement joins TRBV27 to TRBJ1-5, with 8 bases matching TRBD1. Per the germline V gene, CDR1 is MNHEY and CDR2 is SMNVEV (reference sequence). The J segment lost 6 bases and the V segment lost 3 bases, leaving 4 bases of the junction unmatched. The CDR3 is made up of 14 amino acids. CDR3: CASSLDRDGQPQHF. The DNA for the CDR3 is TGTGCCAGCAGTTTGGACAGGGATGGTCAGCCCCAGCATTTT.

CDR3: CANSPVAWGTEAFF. CDR3 sequence (DNA): TGTGCCAACAGCCCTGTAGCCTGGGGCACTGAAGCTTTCTTT. The chain employs TRBV12-3 or TRBV12-4 and TRBJ1-1, with no clear D. The CDR3 consists of 14 residues. Trimming shortened V by 10 bases and J by 4 bases, and 19 bases separated the two germline ends.

This clonotype was seen a few times. This chain joins TRBV7-9 and TRBJ2-3; D is uncertain. The V end lost 1 base, the J end lost 6 bases, and 14 bases lay between the germline ends. CDR1 and CDR2 from the germline V gene are SEHNR and FQNEAQ (reference sequence). CDR3 length equals 15 residues. The DNA of the CDR3 is TGTGCCAGCAGCTTAGTTGACGGACGCTTGGATACGCAGTATTTT. Translated, it gives CASSLVDGRLDTQYF.

The chain employs TRBV15 and TRBJ2-7, with no clear D. With 0 bases removed from V and 1 base from J, the gap between germline ends came to 10 bases. CDR3 length equals 15 residues. CDR1 is LNHNV, CDR2 YYDKDF, per germline (reference sequence). CDR3 region: CATSRDRGRSYEQYF. The CDR3 DNA reads TGTGCCACCAGCAGAGATAGAGGCAGATCCTACGAGCAGTACTTC.

This clonotype was recorded at least ten times. The chain carries TRBV5-1 and TRBJ1-2; weak D call: TRBD1 (5 bases). This CDR3 comprises 14 residues. CDR1 and CDR2 from the germline V gene are SGHRS and YFSETQ. The V end lost 3 bases, the J end lost 4 bases, and 13 bases lay between the germline ends. CDR3: CASSSSTDSYGYTF. The CDR3 bases are TGCGCCAGCAGCTCGTCGACAGATAGCTATGGCTACACCTTC.